Sequencing of this T cell receptor beta chain was carried out in a study of technical replicates of blood from several donors. The CDR3 is 15 residues long. Per germline, CDR1 SGHRS and CDR2 YFSETQ. V was pared by 2 bases and J by 0 bases, with 10 bases between. Clones were read by immunoSEQ multiplex PCR, and TCRdb kept only the in-frame ones, dropping some. Among about 85,000 clones, roughly 94% were seen once, and the ten largest hold 0.25% to 0.3%. This TCR was sampled from a human donor in good health. Sequenced input: T cells isolated from PBMCs. The rearrangement joins TRBV5-1 to TRBJ2-3, with D perhaps matching TRBD2 (6 bases). Here the CDR3 DNA reads TGCGCCAGCAGCTTTCAGAGCGGGAGCACAGATACGCAGTATTTT. This encodes CASSFQSGSTDTQYF.